A selection of T cell receptor beta chains follows, all from one sample in a study of cytomegalovirus exposure and HLA in healthy donors. Profiling relied on immunoSEQ multiplex PCR, and the TCRdb table lists in-frame clones only, not all of them. The data show 95,000 to 150,000 clones, with more than 60% seen just once and 4.1% held by the top ten. Specimen: PBMCs. Source of these receptors: a woman aged 40 to 50 in good health and CMV-seronegative. CDR3s include the opening cysteine and the closing phenylalanine or tryptophan. A D gene is named only where the DNA matches it firmly. Clone sizes are given selectively: once, few, many, or a class where the clone is expanded.

D,V,J,size,DNA,CDR3
-,TRBV2,TRBJ1-2,few,TGTGCCAGCAGCGGTACCAACTATGGCTACACCTTC,CASSGTNYGYTF
-,TRBV19,TRBJ1-1,-,TGTGCCAGTAGTAAAACACAGGACGCGGACACTGAAGCTTTCTTT,CASSKTQDADTEAFF
TRBD2,TRBV11-2,TRBJ2-1,-,TGTGCCAGCAGCTTAAGCGGGAGGGTTTACAATGAGCAGTTCTTC,CASSLSGRVYNEQFF
TRBD2,TRBV4-1,TRBJ2-3,-,TGCGCCAGCAGCCAAGATTTAGTAGCGGGAAGGTATTTT,CASSQDLVAGRYF
TRBD1,TRBV6-1,TRBJ2-3,few,TGTGCCGGGGGACAGGGGAATGGTAGAACAGATACGCAGTATTTT,CAGGQGNGRTDTQYF
-,TRBV27,TRBJ1-4,-,TGTGCCAGCAGTTTGGGCAGGGAAGAAAAACTGTTTTTT,CASSLGREEKLFF
TRBD1,TRBV11-3,TRBJ2-5,-,TGTGCCAGCAGCCCGACAGGGCGCCCCGAGACCCAGTACTTC,CASSPTGRPETQYF
TRBD1,TRBV2,TRBJ2-2,-,TGTGCCAGCAGGAGTCTGACAGGGGGCCTCACCGGGGAGCCGTTTTTT,CASRSLTGGLTGEPFF
TRBD1,TRBV13,TRBJ1-2,once,TGTGCCAGCAGCCTCAGGGGGCGCGCCTATGGCTACACCTTC,CASSLRGRAYGYTF
-,TRBV6-5,TRBJ2-7,-,TGTGCCTCCAGGCAGGGCATCTACGAGCAGTACTTC,CASRQGIYEQYF
TRBD2,TRBV7-8,TRBJ2-7,-,TGTGCCACGCGACTAGCGGGAACCTACGAGCAGTACTTC,CATRLAGTYEQYF
-,TRBV7-2,TRBJ2-7,few,TGTGCCAGCAGCTTAGCGTCCGGTCACTCCTACGAGCAGTACTTC,CASSLASGHSYEQYF
TRBD2,TRBV5-1,TRBJ2-1,few,TGCGCCAGCTCGACTAGCGGTACCTACAATGAGCAGTTCTTC,CASSTSGTYNEQFF
-,TRBV28,TRBJ1-1,-,TGTGCCAGCATAAGGAACAGCCTTGAGGCTTTCTTT,CASIRNSLEAFF
-,TRBV12-5,TRBJ1-2,-,TGTGCTAGTGGTTTGCCTTACAGAAATGGCTACACCTTC,CASGLPYRNGYTF
-,TRBV9,TRBJ2-5,once,TGTGCCAGCACCCGGACAGGAAGCGGGGAGACCCAGTACTTC,CASTRTGSGETQYF
-,TRBV7-9,TRBJ1-6,few,TGTGCCAGCAGCTTAGCGATCAGGAAAAGCTCCTATAATTCACCCCTCCACTTT,CASSLAIRKSSYNSPLHF
TRBD1,TRBV6-5,TRBJ1-2,-,TGTGCCAGCAGTCGACAGGGCCTCTATGGCTACACCTTC,CASSRQGLYGYTF
TRBD2,TRBV7-9,TRBJ2-5,-,TGTGCCAGCAGCCCCGCGATAGCGGGAGGGCTCGGAGAGACCCAGTACTTC,CASSPAIAGGLGETQYF
-,TRBV19,TRBJ2-1,-,TGTGCCAGTAGTATTGGGCGCTTGGATGAGCAGTTCTTC,CASSIGRLDEQFF
-,TRBV4-2,TRBJ2-1,-,TGTGCCAGCAGCCAAGATCGGACCGTTAGGGACTCCTATTTCTTC,CASSQDRTVRDSYFF
TRBD1,TRBV30,TRBJ1-4,-,TGTGCCTGGAGTCCTCCCGGGACAGGGGGCAGAGAAAAACTGTTTTTT,CAWSPPGTGGREKLFF
TRBD2,TRBV7-2,TRBJ2-3,-,TGTGCCAGCAGCTTACAAGGCGGGGGGCGCACAGATACGCAGTATTTT,CASSLQGGGRTDTQYF
-,TRBV18,TRBJ1-2,-,TGTGCCAGCTCAGAGGCGGGTCCGGAGGGCTACACCTTC,CASSEAGPEGYTF
-,TRBV28,TRBJ1-2,-,TGTGCCAGCAGGAGATTAAACTATGGCTACACCTTC,CASRRLNYGYTF
-,TRBV7-9,TRBJ2-5,-,TGTGCCAGCAGCTCGCTAGGTTCCCCTTCGTACTTC,CASSSLGSPSYF
TRBD2,TRBV19,TRBJ2-4,-,TGTGCCAGTAGTGGAGCTAGCGGGAGAAACTTC,CASSGASGRNF
TRBD1,TRBV2,TRBJ1-2,few,TGTGCCAGCAGTGACGTCCCCACAGGGGGCTATGGCTACACCTTC,CASSDVPTGGYGYTF
TRBD1,TRBV5-8,TRBJ2-7,-,TGTGCCAGCAGAACCGGGACAGGGGTCCACGAGCAGTACTTC,CASRTGTGVHEQYF
-,TRBV7-3,TRBJ1-2,-,TGTGCCAGCAGCTTACATCCAGGGGTTGGGTATGGCTACACCTTC,CASSLHPGVGYGYTF
-,TRBV19,TRBJ1-6,-,TGTGGTGCGGGGCGAGGGAATTCACCCCTCCACTTT,CGAGRGNSPLHF
-,TRBV20-1,TRBJ2-5,-,TGCAGTGCGCGCAACCAAGAGACCCAGTACTTC,CSARNQETQYF
TRBD1,TRBV4-2,TRBJ2-5,few,TGTGCCAGCAGCCAAGGGACAGGGGAAGAGACCCAGTACTTC,CASSQGTGEETQYF
-,TRBV19,TRBJ2-7,few,TGTGCCAGTAGTATAGGTACAGGGTATTATCCGGGCGAGCAGTACTTC,CASSIGTGYYPGEQYF
-,TRBV6-5,TRBJ1-2,-,TGTGCCAGCACCAGGCGGGATGGTGGCTACACCTTC,CASTRRDGGYTF
TRBD1,TRBV5-1,TRBJ1-2,-,TGCGCCAGCAGCACGGACAGGGACTATGGCTACACCTTC,CASSTDRDYGYTF
-,TRBV7-2,TRBJ2-7,-,TGTGCCAGCAGCTTAGCCAGGGCAGGTGGCGAGCAGTACTTC,CASSLARAGGEQYF
-,TRBV30,TRBJ2-1,few,TGTGCCTGCATAGGGGAAATCTCCTACAATGAGCAGTTCTTC,CACIGEISYNEQFF
-,TRBV19,TRBJ2-6,-,TGTGCCAGTATGGCCTTCTCTGGGGCCAACGTCCTGACTTTC,CASMAFSGANVLTF
TRBD1,TRBV5-1,TRBJ1-6,-,TGCGCCAGCAGCTTGGCCCCACAGGGGGATAATTCACCCCCCCACTTT,CASSLAPQGDNSPPHF
-,TRBV19,TRBJ1-4,-,TGTGCCAGTAGTCTCTCTCCTAGGGAAAAACTGTTTTTT,CASSLSPREKLFF
TRBD2,TRBV11-1,TRBJ2-1,-,TGTGCCAGCAGCCCTCGGACTAGTGGGATTTACAATGAGCAGTTCTTC,CASSPRTSGIYNEQFF